The 32 T cell receptor beta chains below were found in one sample sequenced in a study of shared clonotypes between healthy human individuals. Measured with immunoSEQ multiplex PCR; TCRdb has only the in-frame clones, and not every one. In the table there are approximately 500,000 clones, about 95% of which are singletons. Sequenced input: naive CD4+ T cells sorted from blood. Subset specified: CD45RA+ positively selected. The origin of the receptors is a woman aged 25 to 39 in good health.

The chain links TRBV14 to TRBJ1-6, with D hard to call. Germline CDR1 and CDR2: SGHDN and FVKESK. The CDR3 sequence is 14 residues long. Trimming shortened V by 4 bases and J by 1 base, and 5 bases separated the two germline ends. CDR3 DNA sequence: TGTGCCAGCAGCCCCGGTTCCTATAATTCACCCCTCCACTTT. It codes for CASSPGSYNSPLHF.

This sequence joins TRBV27 and TRBJ2-5, with TRBD1 as a possible D gene (7 bases). V was shortened by 4 bases and J by 0 bases, with 9 bases between the two germline ends. The germline CDR1 and CDR2 sequences are MNHEY and SMNVEV (reference sequence). The CDR3 covers 14 residues. The CDR3 sequence: CASSSGGYQETQYF. For the CDR3, the DNA is TGTGCCAGCAGTTCAGGGGGGTACCAAGAGACCCAGTACTTC.

CDR3 sequence (DNA): TGTGCCAGCAGCTTAGGCGGGAGTAACTACGAGCAGTACTTC. This gives the protein CASSLGGSNYEQYF. This chain uses TRBV11-2 with TRBJ2-7; 7 nucleotides agree with TRBD2. Losses at the gene ends were 1 base for V and 3 bases for J; bases not matched to a gene: 3. The length of the CDR3 is 14 residues. Germline CDR1 is SGHAT and CDR2 is FQNNGV.

The V call is TRBV11-2, the J call TRBJ2-1, with TRBD2 identical over 11 bases. Germline trimming cut 3 bases from V and 7 bases from J; bases unmatched to any gene: 8. The CDR3 is 16 residues long. From germline, CDR1 is SGHAT and CDR2 FQNNGV. In nucleotides, the CDR3 is TGTGCCAGCAGCTTGGCCTTGACTAGCGGGGCGAATGAGCAGTTCTTC. Protein sequence: CASSLALTSGANEQFF.

This chain joins TRBV5-1 and TRBJ2-5; TRBD2 matches 7 bases. There are 14 residues in the CDR3. The trim removed 3 bases at V and 3 bases at J, leaving 5 bases unmatched. Germline V gene lookup returns CDR1 SGHRS and CDR2 YFSETQ. CDR3 DNA: TGCGCCAGCAGCTGGGAGGGCCGGGAAGAGACCCAGTACTTC. It is translated as CASSWEGREETQYF. Variable domain in full (rest from reference TRBV5-1 and TRBJ2-5): KAGVTQTPRYLIKTRGQQVTLSCSPISGHRSVSWYQQTPGQGLQFLFEYFSETQRNKGNFPGRFSGRQFSNSRSEMNVSTLELGDSALYLCASSWEGREETQYFGPGTRLLVL.

This chain links TRBV28 with TRBJ2-3, with a weak D call TRBD2 (6 bases). V lost 6 bases and J lost 2, with 15 bases in between. The CDR3 runs 15 residues. Germline values: CDR1 MDHEN, CDR2 SYDVKM. The CDR3 loop is CASSLGLGITDTQYF. DNA for the CDR3: TGTGCCAGCAGCCTGGGACTGGGGATCACAGATACGCAGTATTTT.

V is TRBV9 and J is TRBJ2-1; the match to TRBD2 covers 10 bases. The V and J ends lost 2 bases and 6 bases, in that order; junction bases with no gene match: 5. The V gene's germline CDR1 is SGDLS and CDR2 YYNGEE. This CDR3 is 15 amino acids long. In DNA, the CDR3 is TGTGCCAGCAGCGTTGCGGGACTAGCGCTCAATGAGCAGTTCTTC. Residues: CASSVAGLALNEQFF.

The chain uses TRBV5-5 and TRBJ1-5; 8 bases map to TRBD1. V gave up 3 bases and J gave up 5 bases; unmatched junction bases: 4. Germline values: CDR1 SGHKS, CDR2 YYEKEE (reference sequence). This CDR3 contains 14 residues. CDR3 DNA sequence: TGTGCCAGCAGCTGGACAGGGTCTGATCAGCCCCAGCATTTT. Amino acids: CASSWTGSDQPQHF.

The J gene is TRBJ2-7, the V gene TRBV5-1; D is possibly TRBD1 (7 bases). In germline, CDR1 is SGHRS, CDR2 YFSETQ. Deletions cut 6 bases from V and 5 bases from J, with 21 bases between. CDR3 size: 15 residues. For the CDR3, the DNA is TGCGCCAGCAACCCCACCGGGCAGGGGGGTGACGAGCAGTACTTC. Protein: CASNPTGQGGDEQYF.

This clone came up once. V gene TRBV18 combines with J gene TRBJ2-5; 12 nucleotides match TRBD2. The CDR3 length is 16 residues. Germline CDR1 KGHSH, CDR2 LQKENI. The V and J ends lost 6 bases and 4 bases, in that order; junction bases with no gene match: 9. Written as DNA, the CDR3 is TGTGCCAGCTCGGTGACTAGCGGGAGCCCGGGAGAGACCCAGTACTTC. Translating gives CASSVTSGSPGETQYF. Full variable domain (remainder filled in from reference TRBV18 and TRBJ2-5): NAGVMQNPRHLVRRRGQEARLRCSPMKGHSHVYWYRQLPEEGLKFMVYLQKENIIDESGMPKERFSAEFPKEGPSILRIQQVVRGDSAAYFCASSVTSGSPGETQYFGPGTRLLVL.

The V gene is TRBV4-1, the J gene TRBJ2-5; 8 positions match TRBD2. Losses at the gene ends were 3 bases for V and 1 base for J; bases not matched to a gene: 1. This CDR3 contains 14 residues. CDR1 and CDR2 (germline): MGHRA, YSYEKL. CDR3 sequence reads: CASSHTSGQETQYF. The DNA of the CDR3 is TGCGCCAGCAGCCATACTAGCGGCCAAGAGACCCAGTACTTC.

The chain couples TRBV11-2 to TRBJ2-5; D unresolved. This CDR3 has 10 residues. Trimming took 7 bases from V and 4 from J, leaving 4 bases between them. Germline lookup yields CDR1 SGHAT and CDR2 FQNNGV. The CDR3 spells CASIIETQYF. Written as DNA, the CDR3 is TGTGCCAGCATAATAGAGACCCAGTACTTC.

The chain links TRBV5-1 to TRBJ1-1; a possible D gene is TRBD1 (5 bases). Germline CDR1 and CDR2: SGHRS and YFSETQ. V was shortened by 2 bases and J by 3 bases, with 11 bases between the two germline ends. The CDR3 totals 14 residues. The CDR3 DNA reads TGCGCCAGCAGCTTCGTGTGGGGGGACACTGAAGCTTTCTTT. It yields the protein CASSFVWGDTEAFF.

This sequence joins TRBV28 and TRBJ2-7; 8 bases match TRBD2. The CDR3 consists of 14 residues. Germline loops: CDR1 MDHEN, CDR2 SYDVKM. The ends lost 6 bases at V and 4 bases at J; junction bases unmatched: 8. The CDR3 here is CASSPGGGLYEQYF. The DNA of the CDR3 is TGTGCCAGCAGCCCCGGGGGGGGGTTATACGAGCAGTACTTC.

This chain joins TRBV6-5 and TRBJ2-1; 10 bases agree with TRBD2. Germline V lookup: CDR1 MNHEY, CDR2 SVGAGI. The CDR3 has 14 amino acids. J was trimmed by 7 bases and V by 7 bases; bases with no gene match: 7. CDR3 sequence: CASTNSLAGNEQFF. The CDR3 region has the DNA TGTGCCAGCACTAACTCACTAGCGGGAAATGAGCAGTTCTTC.

The chain couples TRBV7-9 to TRBJ2-3; D unresolved. The CDR3 runs 14 residues. With 4 bases removed from V and 2 bases from J, the gap between germline ends came to 10 bases. Germline V lookup: CDR1 SEHNR, CDR2 FQNEAQ (reference sequence). Here the CDR3 DNA reads TGTGCCAGCAGCTCCCGCGTACCCACAGATACGCAGTATTTT. It translates to CASSSRVPTDTQYF.

The chain links TRBV19 to TRBJ2-7; 8 nucleotides agree with TRBD1. This CDR3 has 15 residues. Germline V gives CDR1 LNHDA, CDR2 SQIVND (reference sequence). The V and J ends lost 4 bases and 0 bases, in that order; junction bases with no gene match: 5. Here the CDR3 reads CASSTGQGPSYEQYF. CDR3 sequence (DNA): TGTGCCAGTAGTACTGGACAGGGCCCCTCCTACGAGCAGTACTTC.

The chain joins TRBV30 to TRBJ2-5, with TRBD1 matching over 8 bases. Germline-derived CDR1 and CDR2 are GTSNPN and SVGIG (reference sequence). CDR3 size: 15 residues. V gave up 0 bases and J gave up 2 bases; unmatched junction bases: 5. The CDR3 coding sequence is TGTGCCTGGAGTGTAGGGGACAGGCGACAAGAGACCCAGTACTTC. Its translation is CAWSVGDRRQETQYF.

This chain uses TRBV18 with TRBJ2-7, with D possibly being TRBD2 (6 bases). Germline lookup yields CDR1 KGHSH and CDR2 LQKENI. This CDR3 has 16 amino acids. The V end was cut by 0 bases, the J end by 6 bases, with 18 bases between. The CDR3 bases are TGTGCCAGCTCACCACCGATTCCGGGAGCCCCATCCGAGCAGTACTTC. It specifies CASSPPIPGAPSEQYF.

The chain has TRBV5-6 and TRBJ2-2; 7 bases align to TRBD2. Unmatched junction bases numbered 5, after V lost 2 bases and J lost 4 bases. CDR3 length equals 15 residues. Germline CDR1 is SGHDT and CDR2 is YYEEEE. The CDR3 protein is CASSFGGRSTGELFF. CDR3 coding DNA: TGTGCCAGCAGCTTCGGGGGGAGGTCCACCGGGGAGCTGTTTTTT.

The rearrangement uses TRBV7-9 and TRBJ2-7, with 9 nucleotides matching TRBD1. Germline V lookup: CDR1 SEHNR, CDR2 FQNEAQ (reference sequence). V shed 8 bases, J shed 3 bases, and the junction held 11 bases outside the gene matches. The CDR3 has 15 residues. Here the CDR3 reads CASASESDRGYEQYF. CDR3 bases: TGTGCCAGCGCATCCGAATCGGACAGGGGCTACGAGCAGTACTTC.

The chain recombines TRBV5-1 with TRBJ1-1, with D possibly matching TRBD1 (5 bases). Trimming cost V 2 bases and J 2 bases, with 13 bases left between them. Germline V gives CDR1 SGHRS, CDR2 YFSETQ. The CDR3 spans 15 residues. The CDR3 protein is CASSLLRGANTEAFF. CDR3 sequence (DNA): TGCGCCAGCAGCTTATTAAGGGGAGCTAACACTGAAGCTTTCTTT. The variable domain in full, completed from reference TRBV5-1 and TRBJ1-1, reads KAGVTQTPRYLIKTRGQQVTLSCSPISGHRSVSWYQQTPGQGLQFLFEYFSETQRNKGNFPGRFSGRQFSNSRSEMNVSTLELGDSALYLCASSLLRGANTEAFFGQGTRLTVV.

V and J are TRBV11-2 and TRBJ2-1, with 9 positions matching TRBD2. The germline gives CDR1 SGHAT, CDR2 FQNNGV. CDR3 size: 16 residues. V was clipped by 2 bases and J by 2 bases; unmatched bases: 4. The CDR3 loop is CASSLLAGTTYNEQFF. DNA of the CDR3: TGTGCCAGCAGCTTACTAGCGGGGACTACCTACAATGAGCAGTTCTTC. Filled out from reference TRBV11-2 and TRBJ2-1, the complete variable domain reads EAGVAQSPRYKIIEKRQSVAFWCNPISGHATLYWYQQILGQGPKLLIQFQNNGVVDDSQLPKDRFSAERLKGVDSTLKIQPAKLEDSAVYLCASSLLAGTTYNEQFFGPGTRLTVL.

The rearrangement joins TRBV6-1 to TRBJ2-3, with D possibly being TRBD2 (5 bases). The germline gives CDR1 MNHNS, CDR2 SASEGT. V was trimmed by 2 bases and J by 2 bases, leaving 14 bases between them. This CDR3 is 16 amino acids long. The CDR3 region has the DNA TGTGCCAGCAGTGAAAGGGCGGGTTCGTTCACAGATACGCAGTATTTT. Translated, it gives CASSERAGSFTDTQYF.

The chain is built from TRBV28 and TRBJ2-7; D gene unclear. There are 15 residues in the CDR3. Germline loops: CDR1 MDHEN, CDR2 SYDVKM. Trimming left V 3 bases short and J 0 bases short, with 12 bases between. Here the CDR3 DNA reads TGTGCCAGCAGTTTCGCGCGTCAAGGCTCCTACGAGCAGTACTTC. It specifies CASSFARQGSYEQYF.

The chain has TRBV4-1 and TRBJ2-7, with TRBD2 matching 7 bases. Germline V CDR1 and CDR2: MGHRA, YSYEKL. V trimming: 1 base; J trimming: 5 bases; junction bases outside the gene matches: 8. This CDR3 spans 15 amino acids. The CDR3 loop is CASSQAGTGGDEQYF. The CDR3 DNA follows: TGCGCCAGCAGCCAAGCTGGGACGGGGGGAGACGAGCAGTACTTC.

The V call is TRBV5-5, the J call TRBJ1-2; 7 positions agree with TRBD1. V gave up 3 bases and J gave up 7 bases; unmatched junction bases: 6. The CDR3 runs to 13 residues. Germline CDR1 reads SGHKS; CDR2 reads YYEKEE (reference sequence). The CDR3 sequence: CASSSGGVAGYTF. Here the CDR3 DNA reads TGTGCCAGCAGCTCAGGGGGGGTTGCTGGCTACACCTTC.

The V call is TRBV10-3, the J call TRBJ2-1; D is ambiguous. This CDR3 region has 14 residues. Between the trimmed V and J ends, which lost 10 bases and 2 bases, there was a span of 15 bases. Germline-derived CDR1 and CDR2 are ENHRY and SYGVKD. This chain's CDR3 is CATKGERTYNEQFF. CDR3 nucleotide sequence: TGTGCCACCAAGGGCGAACGAACCTACAATGAGCAGTTCTTC.

The CDR3 nucleotides are TGTGCCAGCACAGGGACTAGCGTAGGCCCCGTAACGCAGTATTTT. Translating gives CASTGTSVGPVTQYF. This chain connects TRBV2 to TRBJ2-3, with 10 bases matching TRBD2. Per the germline V gene, CDR1 is SNHLY and CDR2 is FYNNEI. This CDR3 has 15 amino acids. V was pared by 7 bases and J by 9 bases, with 13 bases of the junction left unmatched. Based on the CDR3 plus reference TRBV2 and TRBJ2-3, the full variable domain is EPEVTQTPSHQVTQMGQEVILRCVPISNHLYFYWYRQILGQKVEFLVSFYNNEISEKSEIFDDQFSVERPDGSNFTLKIRSTKLEDSAMYFCASTGTSVGPVTQYFGPGTRLTVL.

The chain joins TRBV7-2 to TRBJ2-7; 7 positions match TRBD2. V was pared by 1 base and J by 6 bases, with 9 bases of the junction left unmatched. The CDR3 is 15 residues long. The germline CDR1 and CDR2 sequences are SGHTA and FQGNSA. CDR3 residues: CASSLGLAAPGEQYF. The CDR3 DNA follows: TGTGCCAGCAGCTTAGGTCTAGCGGCCCCAGGCGAGCAGTACTTC.

The gene calls are TRBV7-6 and TRBJ1-4; D gene uncertain. V was pared by 1 base and J by 8 bases, with 14 bases between. The CDR3 consists of 15 residues. Germline CDR1 reads SGHVS; CDR2 reads FNYEAQ. The chain's CDR3 is CASSLDRSLSEKLFF. The CDR3 DNA is TGTGCCAGCAGCTTAGACAGATCCCTTTCGGAAAAACTGTTTTTT.

The chain has TRBV28 and TRBJ2-7; 12 nucleotides agree with TRBD2. J gave up 9 bases and V 2 bases, and 11 bases lay outside the gene matches. The length of the CDR3 is 16 residues. The germline gives CDR1 MDHEN, CDR2 SYDVKM. As DNA, the CDR3 is TGTGCCAGCAGTTTAGGACTAGCGGGGCCTTACGGCGGGCAGTACTTC. Its protein is CASSLGLAGPYGGQYF.